This T cell receptor beta chain was identified in a study of cytomegalovirus exposure and HLA in healthy donors. Background on the study: A later analysis reported the same platform for the approximately 110 validation repertoires and the roughly 630 first-cohort repertoires. General study results and limits: According to the study, 180 or so TCR beta chains were cytomegalovirus-associated. There were three CMV-associated chains whose specificity for CMV antigens was confirmed in vitro.

Sequenced by immunoSEQ multiplex PCR; TCRdb stores in-frame clones only, minus some. In the table there are roughly 150,000 clones, over 80% of which are singletons. Regarding this clone: Antigen specificity is unknown.

Germline loops: CDR1 SEHNR, CDR2 FQNEAQ (reference sequence). The CDR3 spans 12 residues. Trimming removed 2 bases at V and 10 bases at J, with 11 bases between. The rearrangement joins TRBV7-9 to TRBJ1-1; no definite D call. The sample consisted of PBMCs. This receptor was identified in a man younger than 45 in good health and CMV-seropositive. The CDR3 region has the DNA TGTGCCAGCAGCTTAACTGCGGGCATAGCTTTCTTT. This encodes CASSLTAGIAFF. Together with reference TRBV7-9 and TRBJ1-1, the CDR3 gives the full variable domain: DTGVSQNPRHKITKRGQNVTFRCDPISEHNRLYWYRQTLGQGPEFLTYFQNEAQLEKSRLLSDRFSAERPKGSFSTLEIQRTEQGDSAMYLCASSLTAGIAFFGQGTRLTVV.